Included here is one TCR beta chain sequence, with context. No antigen is known for it. The data are from a study of PD-1 blockade in classical Hodgkin lymphoma. Trimming stripped 4 bases from V and 3 bases from J, with 17 bases between. The CDR3 is 16 residues long. Germline CDR1 and CDR2: SNHLY and FYNNEI. Method: immunoSEQ multiplex PCR; TCRdb's copy keeps in-frame clones and lacks some. The table includes about 84,000 clones, 89% detected once. Every patient relapsed after autologous stem cell transplantation, and brentuximab vedotin exposure varied. Whole-study findings and limits: It was CD4+ TCR diversity, not CD8+, that rose significantly by C4D1. Lower baseline TCR diversity was reported for newly diagnosed patients than for healthy donors.

Sequencing used peripheral blood mononuclear cells (PBMCs), obtained at baseline. This TCR derives from a human donor with classical Hodgkin lymphoma. V is TRBV2 and J is TRBJ2-3; D is perhaps TRBD2 (6 bases). The CDR3 DNA follows: TGTGCCAGCAGTGTTGAGGGAAGACTAGTTACAGATACGCAGTATTTT. Protein product: CASSVEGRLVTDTQYF. Drawing the rest from reference TRBV2 and TRBJ2-3, the complete variable domain is EPEVTQTPSHQVTQMGQEVILRCVPISNHLYFYWYRQILGQKVEFLVSFYNNEISEKSEIFDDQFSVERPDGSNFTLKIRSTKLEDSAMYFCASSVEGRLVTDTQYFGPGTRLTVL.